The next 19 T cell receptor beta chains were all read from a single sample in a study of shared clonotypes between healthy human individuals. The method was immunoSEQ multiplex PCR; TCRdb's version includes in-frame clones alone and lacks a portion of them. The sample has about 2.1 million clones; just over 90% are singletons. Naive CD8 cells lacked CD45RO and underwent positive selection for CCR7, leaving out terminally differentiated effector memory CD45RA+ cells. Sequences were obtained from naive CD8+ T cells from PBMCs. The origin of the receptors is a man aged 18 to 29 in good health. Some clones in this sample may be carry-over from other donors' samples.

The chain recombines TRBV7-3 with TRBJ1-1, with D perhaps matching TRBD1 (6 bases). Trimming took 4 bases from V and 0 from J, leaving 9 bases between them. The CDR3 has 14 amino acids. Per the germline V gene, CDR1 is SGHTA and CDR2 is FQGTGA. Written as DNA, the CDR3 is TGTGCCAGCAGCTCAACAGGGATGAACACTGAAGCTTTCTTT. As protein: CASSSTGMNTEAFF.

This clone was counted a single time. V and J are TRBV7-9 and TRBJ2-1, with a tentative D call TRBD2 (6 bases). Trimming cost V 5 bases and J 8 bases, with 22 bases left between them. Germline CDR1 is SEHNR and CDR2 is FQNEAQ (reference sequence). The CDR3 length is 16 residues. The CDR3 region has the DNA TGTGCCAGCAGCCAGTTAGCGGAGGAGGGTAGGTATGAGCAGTTCTTC. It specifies CASSQLAEEGRYEQFF.

Written as DNA, the CDR3 is TGTGCCAGTAGTATTTCCGGGACCGGGGAGCTGTTTTTT. Translating it yields CASSISGTGELFF. V is TRBV19 and J is TRBJ2-2; D is undetermined. The length of the CDR3 is 13 residues. The V end lost 3 bases, the J end lost 5 bases, and 7 bases lay between the germline ends. The V gene's germline CDR1 is LNHDA and CDR2 SQIVND (reference sequence).

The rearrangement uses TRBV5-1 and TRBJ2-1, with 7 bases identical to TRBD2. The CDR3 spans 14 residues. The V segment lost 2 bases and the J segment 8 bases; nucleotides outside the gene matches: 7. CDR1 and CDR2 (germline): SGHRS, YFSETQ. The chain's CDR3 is CASSFGGVLHEQFF. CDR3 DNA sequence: TGCGCCAGCAGCTTTGGGGGGGTCCTCCATGAGCAGTTCTTC.

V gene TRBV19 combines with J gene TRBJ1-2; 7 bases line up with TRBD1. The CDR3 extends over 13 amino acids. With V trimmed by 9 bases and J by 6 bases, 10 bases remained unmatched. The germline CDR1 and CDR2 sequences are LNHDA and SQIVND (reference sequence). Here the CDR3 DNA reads TGTGCCAGCAACGGCGGGACAGTCGATGGCTACACCTTC. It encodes CASNGGTVDGYTF.

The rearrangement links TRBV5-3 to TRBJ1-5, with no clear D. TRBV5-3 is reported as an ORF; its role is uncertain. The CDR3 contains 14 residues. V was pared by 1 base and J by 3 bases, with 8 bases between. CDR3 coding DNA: TGTGCCAGAAGCTTGTCCAGCTACAATCAGCCCCAGCATTTT. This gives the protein CARSLSSYNQPQHF.

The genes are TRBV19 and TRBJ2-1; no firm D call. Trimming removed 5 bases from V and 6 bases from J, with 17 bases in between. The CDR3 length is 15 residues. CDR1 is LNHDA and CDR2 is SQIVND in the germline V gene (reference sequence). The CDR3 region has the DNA TGTGCCAGTAGTCTCCTTATCGTCAGACCCAATGAGCAGTTCTTC. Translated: CASSLLIVRPNEQFF.

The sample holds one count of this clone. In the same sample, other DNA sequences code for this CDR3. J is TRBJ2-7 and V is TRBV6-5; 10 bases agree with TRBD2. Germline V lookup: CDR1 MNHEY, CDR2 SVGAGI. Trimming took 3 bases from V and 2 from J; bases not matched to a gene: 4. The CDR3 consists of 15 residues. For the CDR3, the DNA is TGTGCCAGCAGTTATTCGGGGACTAGCGCCTACGAGCAGTACTTC. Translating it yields CASSYSGTSAYEQYF.

The CDR3 bases are TGCGCCAGCAGCCAAGTATTCAGGGGGGACACTGAAGCTTTCTTT. It yields the protein CASSQVFRGDTEAFF. The gene calls are TRBV4-1 and TRBJ1-1; TRBD1 agrees at 7 bases. The CDR3 covers 15 residues. Trimming cost V 1 base and J 3 bases; bases outside gene matches: 5. Per germline, CDR1 MGHRA and CDR2 YSYEKL.

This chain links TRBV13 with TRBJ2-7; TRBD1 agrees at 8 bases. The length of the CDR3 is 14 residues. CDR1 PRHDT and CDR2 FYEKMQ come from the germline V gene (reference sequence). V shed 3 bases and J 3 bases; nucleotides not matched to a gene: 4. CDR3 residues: CASSFRDRNYEQYF. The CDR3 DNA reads TGTGCCAGCAGCTTCCGGGACAGGAACTACGAGCAGTACTTC.

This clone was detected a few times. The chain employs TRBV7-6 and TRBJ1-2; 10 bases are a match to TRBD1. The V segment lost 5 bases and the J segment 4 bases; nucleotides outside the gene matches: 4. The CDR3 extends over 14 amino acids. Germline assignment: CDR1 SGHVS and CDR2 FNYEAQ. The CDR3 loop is CASSPWDRGYGYTF. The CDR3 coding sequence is TGTGCCAGCAGCCCATGGGACAGGGGCTATGGCTACACCTTC. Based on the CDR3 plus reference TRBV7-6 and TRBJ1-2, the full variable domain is GAGVSQSPRYKVTKRGQDVALRCDPISGHVSLYWYRQALGQGPEFLTYFNYEAQQDKSGLPNDRFSAERPEGSISTLTIQRTEQRDSAMYRCASSPWDRGYGYTFGSGTRLTVV.

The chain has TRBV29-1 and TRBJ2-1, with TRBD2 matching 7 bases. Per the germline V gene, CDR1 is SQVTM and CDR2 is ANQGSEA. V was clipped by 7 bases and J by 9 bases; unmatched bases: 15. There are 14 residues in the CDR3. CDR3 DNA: TGCAGCGCCTGGACCTTCCAGCGGGAACCTGAGCAGTTCTTC. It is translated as CSAWTFQREPEQFF.

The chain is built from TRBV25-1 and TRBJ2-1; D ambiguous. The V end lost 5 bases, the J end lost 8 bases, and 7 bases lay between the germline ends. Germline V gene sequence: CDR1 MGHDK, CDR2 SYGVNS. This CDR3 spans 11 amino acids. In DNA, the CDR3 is TGTGCCAGCAGTCTCGTCGATGAGCAGTTCTTC. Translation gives CASSLVDEQFF.

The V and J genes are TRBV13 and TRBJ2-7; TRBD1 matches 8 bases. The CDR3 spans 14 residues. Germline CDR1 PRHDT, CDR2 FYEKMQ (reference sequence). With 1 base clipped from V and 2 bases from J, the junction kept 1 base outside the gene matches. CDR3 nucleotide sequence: TGTGCCAGCAGCTTAGAACAGGGGGCCTACGAGCAGTACTTC. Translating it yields CASSLEQGAYEQYF. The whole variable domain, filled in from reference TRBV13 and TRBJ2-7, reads AAGVIQSPRHLIKEKRETATLKCYPIPRHDTVYWYQQGPGQDPQFLISFYEKMQSDKGSIPDRFSAQQFSDYHSELNMSSLELGDSALYFCASSLEQGAYEQYFGPGTRLTVT.

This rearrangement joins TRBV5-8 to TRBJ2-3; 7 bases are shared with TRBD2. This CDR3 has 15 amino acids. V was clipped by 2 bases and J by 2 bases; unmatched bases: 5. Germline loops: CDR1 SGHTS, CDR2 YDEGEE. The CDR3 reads CASSLVGGSTDTQYF. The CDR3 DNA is TGTGCCAGCAGCTTAGTCGGGGGGTCCACAGATACGCAGTATTTT.

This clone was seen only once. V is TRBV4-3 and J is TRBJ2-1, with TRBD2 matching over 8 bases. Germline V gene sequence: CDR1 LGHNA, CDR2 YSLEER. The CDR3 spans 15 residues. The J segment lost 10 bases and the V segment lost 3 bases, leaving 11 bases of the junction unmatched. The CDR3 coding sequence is TGCGCCAGCAGCCACCCAGCGGGAGATCCGAGGGAGCAGTTCTTC. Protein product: CASSHPAGDPREQFF.

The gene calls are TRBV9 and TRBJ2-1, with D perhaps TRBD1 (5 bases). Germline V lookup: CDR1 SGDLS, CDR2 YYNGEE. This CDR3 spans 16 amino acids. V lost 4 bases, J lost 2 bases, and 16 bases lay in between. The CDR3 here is CASSPRRLGPYNEQFF. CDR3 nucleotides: TGTGCCAGCAGCCCCCGGCGGCTGGGGCCCTACAATGAGCAGTTCTTC. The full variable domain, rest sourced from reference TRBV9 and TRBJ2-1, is DSGVTQTPKHLITATGQRVTLRCSPRSGDLSVYWYQQSLDQGLQFLIQYYNGEERAKGNILERFSAQQFPDLHSELNLSSLELGDSALYFCASSPRRLGPYNEQFFGPGTRLTVL.

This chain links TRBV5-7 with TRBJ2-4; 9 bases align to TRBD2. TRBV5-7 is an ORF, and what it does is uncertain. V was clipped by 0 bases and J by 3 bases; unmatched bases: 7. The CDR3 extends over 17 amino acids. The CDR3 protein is CASSLAPAGGIKNIQYF. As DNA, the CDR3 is TGTGCCAGCAGCTTGGCCCCAGCGGGGGGAATCAAAAACATTCAGTACTTC.

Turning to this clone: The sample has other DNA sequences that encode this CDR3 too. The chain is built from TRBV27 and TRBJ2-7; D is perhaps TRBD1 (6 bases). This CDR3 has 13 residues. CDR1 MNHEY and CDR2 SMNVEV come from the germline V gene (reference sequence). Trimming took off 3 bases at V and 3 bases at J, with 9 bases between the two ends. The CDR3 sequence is CASSLDRDYEQYF. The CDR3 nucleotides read TGTGCCAGCAGTTTGGACAGAGACTACGAGCAGTACTTC.